The subject of this entry is one T cell receptor beta chain. Its target is unknown. The sample is drawn from a study of cytomegalovirus exposure and HLA in healthy donors. Study findings and constraints: The sole available immune exposure information was CMV serostatus. Later analysis suggested most CMV-associated TCR beta chains were HLA-restricted. The study designated 164 TCR beta chains cytomegalovirus-associated. By HLA locus, TCR association rates varied in a later analysis, with DRB1 showing the most and HLA-C the fewest.

V lost 7 bases, J lost 8 bases, and 21 bases lay in between. This CDR3 has 15 residues. Germline V gene sequence: CDR1 LNHDA, CDR2 SQIVND (reference sequence). Researchers ran the PCR with 60 Vbeta and 13 Jbeta primers. TCRdb's table, derived via immunoSEQ multiplex PCR, lists solely in-frame clones and lacks some. The sample holds 100,000 to 150,000 clones, 80% to 85% seen once. The rearrangement links TRBV19 to TRBJ2-1; TRBD2 is a possible D gene (6 bases). Specimen: PBMCs. This TCR was recovered from a man aged 18-30 years in good health and CMV-seronegative. The CDR3 reads CASTSSILRGYEQFF. The CDR3 DNA follows: TGTGCCAGTACCTCGAGTATCCTACGGGGGTATGAGCAGTTCTTC.